The clone carrying this TCR beta chain was counted many times. This sample is part of a study of spatial heterogeneity in lung cancer. Time point of the sample: sample taken at primary tumor resection. From tumor, nontumor lung or frozen PBMC, whole RNA was taken unsorted for sequencing. Each CDR3 protein is one row after TCRdb ran MiXCR on the 5' RACE reads. The table has roughly 40,000 distinct CDR3 sequences, roughly 7% seen once. The CDR3 runs 16 residues. Per the germline V gene, CDR1 is MNHEY and CDR2 is SVGAGI. Trimming removed 5 bases at V and 2 bases at J, with 19 bases between. Sequencing was performed on PBMCs, taken at surgery. This sequence joins TRBV6-5 and TRBJ2-7, with TRBD2 as a possible D gene (6 bases). This clonotype was obtained from a female donor with early-stage non-small cell lung cancer. In DNA form, the CDR3 reads TGTGCCAGCAGTCCAACGCGGGGTAGGCAGACCTACGAGCAGTACTTC. As protein: CASSPTRGRQTYEQYF.